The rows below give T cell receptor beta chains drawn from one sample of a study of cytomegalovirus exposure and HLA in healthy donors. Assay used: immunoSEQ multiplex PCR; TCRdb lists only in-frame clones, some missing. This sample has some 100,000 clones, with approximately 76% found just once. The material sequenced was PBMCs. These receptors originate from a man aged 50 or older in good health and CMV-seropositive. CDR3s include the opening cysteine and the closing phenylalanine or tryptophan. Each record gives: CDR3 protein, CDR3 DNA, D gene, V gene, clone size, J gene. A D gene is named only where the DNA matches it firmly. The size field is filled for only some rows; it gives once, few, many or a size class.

CDR3aa: CASSSSGTPEEKLFF
CDR3nt: TGCGCCAGCAGCTCCTCCGGGACACCGGAGGAAAAACTGTTTTTT
d_gene: NA
v_gene: TRBV5-1
abundance: NA
j_gene: TRBJ1-4

CDR3aa: CASSPGQREQYF
CDR3nt: TGTGCCAGCAGCCCAGGACAACGCGAACAGTACTTC
d_gene: NA
v_gene: TRBV5-4
abundance: once
j_gene: TRBJ2-7

CDR3aa: CSVAGTGGNYGYTF
CDR3nt: TGCAGCGTTGCCGGGACAGGGGGGAACTATGGCTACACCTTC
d_gene: TRBD1
v_gene: TRBV29-1
abundance: once
j_gene: TRBJ1-2

CDR3aa: CASSLAGDRLKNTF
CDR3nt: TGTGCCAGCAGCTTAGCCGGGGACAGGTTAAAGAACACCTTC
d_gene: TRBD1
v_gene: TRBV7-2
abundance: NA
j_gene: TRBJ1-2

CDR3aa: CASSVENLGGSSYEQYF
CDR3nt: TGTGCCAGCAGCGTAGAAAATCTGGGGGGTAGCTCCTACGAGCAGTACTTC
d_gene: NA
v_gene: TRBV9
abundance: few
j_gene: TRBJ2-7

CDR3aa: CASSGRQGGELYEQYF
CDR3nt: TGTGCCAGCAGCGGACGCCAGGGAGGAGAACTTTACGAGCAGTACTTC
d_gene: NA
v_gene: TRBV9
abundance: few
j_gene: TRBJ2-7

CDR3aa: CAAEKSGYEQYF
CDR3nt: TGTGCCGCCGAGAAATCTGGCTACGAGCAGTACTTC
d_gene: NA
v_gene: TRBV6-1
abundance: NA
j_gene: TRBJ2-7

CDR3aa: CASSPGTGLYNEQFF
CDR3nt: TGTGCCAGCAGTCCCGGGACAGGGCTTTACAATGAGCAGTTCTTC
d_gene: TRBD1
v_gene: TRBV27
abundance: NA
j_gene: TRBJ2-1

CDR3aa: CASRGTTGLGYTF
CDR3nt: TGTGCCAGCAGGGGCACGACAGGACTTGGCTACACCTTC
d_gene: NA
v_gene: TRBV6-5
abundance: once
j_gene: TRBJ1-2

CDR3aa: CASSQDSEETQYF
CDR3nt: TGCGCCAGCAGCCAAGATTCAGAAGAGACCCAGTACTTC
d_gene: NA
v_gene: TRBV4-3
abundance: NA
j_gene: TRBJ2-5